This T cell receptor beta chain was captured in a study of response to subunit inactivated influenza vaccine. Study results and caveats: Seasonal influenza vaccination, on each occasion, was suggested by the authors to recruit few new T cells.

One entry per CDR3 protein, called by TCRdb with MiXCR from the RT-PCR reads. There are about 520,000 distinct CDR3 sequences in the sample; less than 7.5% occur only once, and 13% lies in the top ten. Points on this clonotype: The target antigen is unknown.

The ends were cut back, 6 bases at V and 6 bases at J, with 11 bases in the middle. The CDR3 runs to 13 residues. CDR1 is SGHTA, CDR2 FQGNSA, per germline. Sequencing used PBMCs from blood, obtained less than 30 months after vaccination. The V gene is TRBV7-2, the J gene TRBJ2-2; unclear D gene. The receptor was isolated from a man aged 45-69 years who received an inactivated influenza vaccine. This CDR3 is CASRQIRAGELFF. The CDR3 nucleotides are TGTGCCAGCAGACAAATAAGGGCCGGGGAGCTGTTTTTT.